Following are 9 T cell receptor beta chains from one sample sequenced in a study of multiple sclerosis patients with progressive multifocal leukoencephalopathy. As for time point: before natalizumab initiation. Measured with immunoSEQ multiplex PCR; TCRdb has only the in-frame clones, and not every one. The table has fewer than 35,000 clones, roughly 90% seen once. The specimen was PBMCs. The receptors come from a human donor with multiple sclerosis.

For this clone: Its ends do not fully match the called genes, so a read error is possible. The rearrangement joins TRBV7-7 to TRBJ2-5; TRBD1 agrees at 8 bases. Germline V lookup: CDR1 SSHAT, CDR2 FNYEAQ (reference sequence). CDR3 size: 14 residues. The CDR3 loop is CASSWQGARQTQYF. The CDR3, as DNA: TGTGCTAGCAGTTGGCAGGGGGCGAGACAGACCCAGTACTTC.

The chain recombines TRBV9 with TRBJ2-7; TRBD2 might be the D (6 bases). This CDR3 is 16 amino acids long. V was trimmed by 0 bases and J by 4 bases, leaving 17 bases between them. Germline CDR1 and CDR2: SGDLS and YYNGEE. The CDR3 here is CASSVATGAGFYEQYF. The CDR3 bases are TGTGCCAGCAGCGTAGCTACGGGAGCGGGTTTTTACGAGCAGTACTTC.

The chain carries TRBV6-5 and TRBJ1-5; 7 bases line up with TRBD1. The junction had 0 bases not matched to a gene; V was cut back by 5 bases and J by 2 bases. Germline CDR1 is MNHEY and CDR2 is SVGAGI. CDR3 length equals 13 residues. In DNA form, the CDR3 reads TGTGCCAGCAGTACAGGGGGCAATCAGCCCCAGCATTTT. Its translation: CASSTGGNQPQHF.

CDR3 in amino acids: CASGLPWAAYEQYF. The CDR3 region has the DNA TGTGCCAGCGGCCTCCCGTGGGCGGCCTACGAGCAGTACTTC. The chain recombines TRBV11-2 with TRBJ2-7; D gene unclear. The germline V gene encodes CDR1 SGHAT and CDR2 FQNNGV. V lost 8 bases and J 2 bases, leaving 16 bases between the germline ends. The CDR3 contains 14 residues.

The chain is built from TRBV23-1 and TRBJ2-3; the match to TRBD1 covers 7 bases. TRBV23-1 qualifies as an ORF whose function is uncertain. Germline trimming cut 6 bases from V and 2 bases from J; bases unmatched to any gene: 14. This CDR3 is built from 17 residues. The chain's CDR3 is CASRSLTGAWFTDTQYF. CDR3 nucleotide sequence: TGCGCCAGCAGATCCTTAACAGGGGCTTGGTTCACAGATACGCAGTATTTT.

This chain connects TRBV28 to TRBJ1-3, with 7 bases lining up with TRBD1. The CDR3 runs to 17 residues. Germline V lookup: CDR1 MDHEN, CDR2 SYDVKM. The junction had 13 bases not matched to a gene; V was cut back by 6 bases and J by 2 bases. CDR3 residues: CASSLIQGIGAGNTIYF. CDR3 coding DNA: TGTGCCAGCAGCCTAATACAGGGGATAGGCGCTGGAAACACCATATATTTT.

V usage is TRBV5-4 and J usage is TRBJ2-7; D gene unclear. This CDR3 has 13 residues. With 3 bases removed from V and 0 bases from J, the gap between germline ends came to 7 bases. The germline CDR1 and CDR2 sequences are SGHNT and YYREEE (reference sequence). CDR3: CASSSPTSYEQYF. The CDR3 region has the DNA TGTGCCAGCAGCTCCCCAACCTCCTACGAGCAGTACTTC.

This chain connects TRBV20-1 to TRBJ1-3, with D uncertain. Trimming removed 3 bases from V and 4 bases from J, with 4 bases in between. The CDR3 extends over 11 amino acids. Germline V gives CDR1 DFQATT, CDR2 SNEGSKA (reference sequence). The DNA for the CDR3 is TGCAGTGCTAGCAGGGGAAACACCATATATTTT. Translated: CSASRGNTIYF.

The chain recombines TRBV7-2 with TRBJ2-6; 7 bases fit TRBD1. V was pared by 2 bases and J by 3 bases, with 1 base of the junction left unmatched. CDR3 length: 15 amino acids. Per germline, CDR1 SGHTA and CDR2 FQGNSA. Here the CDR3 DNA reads TGTGCCAGCAGCTTAACAGGGGTTGGGGCCAACGTCCTGACTTTC. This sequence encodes CASSLTGVGANVLTF.